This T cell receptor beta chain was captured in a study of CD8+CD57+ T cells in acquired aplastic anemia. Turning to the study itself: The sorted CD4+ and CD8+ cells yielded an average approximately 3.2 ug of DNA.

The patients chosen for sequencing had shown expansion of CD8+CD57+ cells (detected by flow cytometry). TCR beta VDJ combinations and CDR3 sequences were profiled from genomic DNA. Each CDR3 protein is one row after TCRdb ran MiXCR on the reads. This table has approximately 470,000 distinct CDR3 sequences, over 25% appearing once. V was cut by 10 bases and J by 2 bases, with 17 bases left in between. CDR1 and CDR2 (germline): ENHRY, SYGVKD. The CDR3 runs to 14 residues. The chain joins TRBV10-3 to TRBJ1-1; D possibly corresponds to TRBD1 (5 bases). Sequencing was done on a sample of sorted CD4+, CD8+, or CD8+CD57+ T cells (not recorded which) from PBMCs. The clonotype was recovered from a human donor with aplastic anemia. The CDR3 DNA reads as TGTGCCAGCATGAGGGCAGGGCTAAACACTGAAGCTTTCTTT. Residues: CASMRAGLNTEAFF.